Shown below are 3 T cell receptor beta chains from a single sample sequenced in a study of human T cells and chemical hapten exposure. Time point of the sample: patch test 1, 2 weeks after DPC sensitization. Treatment reported: therapeutic diphenylcyclopropenone sensitization with weekly scalp DPC. TCRdb re-analysed the RACE reads in MiXCR, keeping a single row per CDR3 protein. The repertoire holds about 340,000 distinct CDR3 sequences, with under 9% as singletons. The sequencing used whole blood, collected in connection with sensitization to the hapten diphenylcyclopropenone (DPC). All receptors come from a woman aged 18-30 years with alopecia areata. Some clones in this sample may be carry-over from other donors' samples.

The chain links TRBV9 to TRBJ2-2; D may correspond to TRBD1 or TRBD2 (5 bases each). The CDR3 extends over 16 amino acids. V lost 0 bases and J 8 bases, leaving 17 bases between the germline ends. Germline lookup yields CDR1 SGDLS and CDR2 YYNGEE. The CDR3 spells CASSVVSGTQGGELFF. The DNA for the CDR3 is TGTGCCAGCAGCGTAGTTTCGGGGACCCAGGGTGGGGAGCTGTTTTTT.

The rearrangement uses TRBV12-3 or TRBV12-4 and TRBJ2-7; 9 nucleotides align to TRBD2. V lost 0 bases to trimming and J lost 4 bases; unmatched junction nucleotides: 4. This CDR3 contains 15 residues. The CDR3 region is CASSLASGGGYEQYF. The CDR3 DNA reads TGTGCCAGCAGTTTAGCTAGCGGGGGCGGGTACGAGCAGTACTTC.

The chain carries TRBV6-1 and TRBJ2-2; D call uncertain. CDR1 is MNHNS and CDR2 is SASEGT in the germline V gene. CDR3 length: 13 amino acids. Deletions cut 7 bases from V and 3 bases from J, with 9 bases between. In DNA form, the CDR3 reads TGTGCCAGCACACGGGTCTACACCGGGGAGCTGTTTTTT. Translated: CASTRVYTGELFF.